The 17 T cell receptor beta chains presented below share a single source sample, sequenced in a study of control samples from healthy donors and cancer patients. Only in-frame clones appear in the TCRdb table, and some are missing; sequencing was by immunoSEQ multiplex PCR. The sample includes 100,000 or so clones, roughly nine tenths of them seen just once. The sequenced sample was blood. These receptors all stem from a woman aged 30 to 39 in good health.

J is TRBJ1-5 and V is TRBV5-5; D gene uncertain. CDR3 size: 14 residues. Germline loops: CDR1 SGHKS, CDR2 YYEKEE (reference sequence). V was pared by 0 bases and J by 0 bases, with 4 bases between. CDR3 loop: CASSLAGSNQPQHF. The CDR3 DNA reads TGTGCCAGCAGCTTGGCCGGTAGCAATCAGCCCCAGCATTTT.

The CDR3 coding sequence is TGTGCCAGCACCCCCCCTGGCCAGCGTGCTTTCTTT. Translation: CASTPPGQRAFF. The gene calls are TRBV11-2 and TRBJ1-1; D not resolved. Trimming removed 7 bases from V and 11 bases from J, with 17 bases in between. Germline V lookup: CDR1 SGHAT, CDR2 FQNNGV. This CDR3 spans 12 amino acids. Full variable domain (rest looked up from reference TRBV11-2 and TRBJ1-1): EAGVAQSPRYKIIEKRQSVAFWCNPISGHATLYWYQQILGQGPKLLIQFQNNGVVDDSQLPKDRFSAERLKGVDSTLKIQPAKLEDSAVYLCASTPPGQRAFFGQGTRLTVV.

The chain carries TRBV5-1 and TRBJ1-2, with 10 bases aligning to TRBD1. Germline CDR1 reads SGHRS; CDR2 reads YFSETQ. This CDR3 is 14 amino acids long. The V segment lost 5 bases and the J segment 6 bases; nucleotides outside the gene matches: 7. Here the CDR3 DNA reads TGCGCCAGCAGGACGACAGGGGGCCTGAATGGCTACACCTTC. Its protein is CASRTTGGLNGYTF. Full variable domain (missing parts from reference TRBV5-1 and TRBJ1-2): KAGVTQTPRYLIKTRGQQVTLSCSPISGHRSVSWYQQTPGQGLQFLFEYFSETQRNKGNFPGRFSGRQFSNSRSEMNVSTLELGDSALYLCASRTTGGLNGYTFGSGTRLTVV.

Here the CDR3 reads CASSLRGAVSPLHF. DNA for the CDR3: TGTGCCAGCAGCTTGCGGGGGGCGGTTTCACCCCTCCACTTT. V and J are TRBV14 and TRBJ1-6, with TRBD1 as a possible D gene (6 bases). The ends were cut back, 5 bases at V and 9 bases at J, with 14 bases in the middle. The CDR3 totals 14 residues. Germline V gives CDR1 SGHDN, CDR2 FVKESK.

This chain links TRBV3-1 (or the pseudogene TRBV3-2) with TRBJ2-7; tentative D call: TRBD2 (6 bases). V lost 1 base, J lost 4 bases, and 20 bases lay in between. The V gene's germline CDR1 is LGHDT and CDR2 YNNKEL (reference sequence). This CDR3 is built from 17 residues. CDR3 nucleotide sequence: TGTGCCAGCAGCCAAGCTCTATCGGGAGTTTATATATACGAGCAGTACTTC. Translated: CASSQALSGVYIYEQYF.

In nucleotides, the CDR3 is TGTGCCAGCAGCTTAGCGGGAGGGGACTACAATGAGCAGTTCTTC. It encodes CASSLAGGDYNEQFF. This rearrangement joins TRBV3-1 (or the pseudogene TRBV3-2) to TRBJ2-1; 11 bases fit TRBD2. The J segment lost 3 bases and the V segment lost 5 bases, leaving 3 bases of the junction unmatched. There are 15 residues in the CDR3. CDR1 LGHDT and CDR2 YNNKEL come from the germline V gene (reference sequence).

This clone was picked up one time. V usage is TRBV28 and J usage is TRBJ2-4; 7 positions match TRBD1. There are 15 residues in the CDR3. The trim removed 7 bases at V and 2 bases at J, leaving 8 bases unmatched. Looked up from germline, CDR1 is MDHEN and CDR2 is SYDVKM. The CDR3 region has the DNA TGTGCCAGCAACCCAGGGGACAGAACCAAAAACATTCAGTACTTC. Encoded protein: CASNPGDRTKNIQYF.

The chain carries TRBV9 and TRBJ1-4, with D unclear. CDR3 size: 14 residues. Germline V gene data show CDR1 as SGDLS and CDR2 as YYNGEE. V was clipped by 4 bases and J by 3 bases, with 10 bases between them. In DNA form, the CDR3 reads TGTGCCAGCAGCCCTCCCTCCTCTAATGAAAAACTGTTTTTT. Translating it yields CASSPPSSNEKLFF.

Here the CDR3 reads CATSDPRRQGGEQYF. In DNA, the CDR3 is TGTGCCACCAGTGATCCCAGGCGACAGGGTGGCGAGCAGTACTTC. The rearrangement uses TRBV24-1 and TRBJ2-7, with 7 bases lining up with TRBD1. V was pared by 3 bases and J by 6 bases, with 10 bases of the junction left unmatched. Germline-derived CDR1 and CDR2 are KGHDR and SFDVKD. This CDR3 contains 15 residues.

The chain is built from TRBV2 and TRBJ1-3, with 10 bases aligning to TRBD1. CDR1 is SNHLY, CDR2 FYNNEI, per germline. There are 16 residues in the CDR3. V lost 6 bases and J lost 0; bases outside the gene matches: 5. Here the CDR3 DNA reads TGTGCCAGCAGCGTTGGACAGGGGGACTCTGGAAACACCATATATTTT. This codes for CASSVGQGDSGNTIYF. The full variable domain, with the rest looked up from reference TRBV2 and TRBJ1-3, is EPEVTQTPSHQVTQMGQEVILRCVPISNHLYFYWYRQILGQKVEFLVSFYNNEISEKSEIFDDQFSVERPDGSNFTLKIRSTKLEDSAMYFCASSVGQGDSGNTIYFGEGSWLTVV.

This clone was seen only a few times. This chain connects TRBV7-3 to TRBJ1-1; 9 bases map to TRBD1. This CDR3 has 13 amino acids. The V gene end was trimmed by 5 bases and the J gene end by 6 bases; junction bases not matched to a gene: 4. In germline, CDR1 is SGHTA, CDR2 FQGTGA. DNA of the CDR3: TGTGCCAGCAGCCAACAGGGGGCGTCTGAAGCTTTCTTT. It encodes CASSQQGASEAFF.

The chain uses TRBV18 and TRBJ1-5; D is perhaps TRBD1 (5 bases). Trimming left V 3 bases short and J 2 bases short, with 11 bases between. Per the germline V gene, CDR1 is KGHSH and CDR2 is LQKENI. The CDR3 covers 15 residues. The CDR3 region has the DNA TGTGCCAGCTCACCGGCACTCAGGGGCAATCAGCCCCAGCATTTT. Translation: CASSPALRGNQPQHF.

V is TRBV11-2 and J is TRBJ2-7; TRBD2 might be the D (5 bases). V gave up 4 bases and J gave up 2 bases, with 12 bases separating them. The CDR3 loop spans 14 amino acids. The V gene's germline CDR1 is SGHAT and CDR2 FQNNGV. The CDR3 DNA sequence: TGTGCCAGCAGCTCCCGGACTGGGACCTACGAGCAGTACTTC. Encoded protein: CASSSRTGTYEQYF.

V usage is TRBV27 and J usage is TRBJ2-5, with D possibly being TRBD2 (6 bases). The CDR3 sequence is 12 residues long. CDR1 is MNHEY and CDR2 is SMNVEV in the germline V gene (reference sequence). V lost 8 bases to trimming and J lost 7 bases, with 14 bases between them. The CDR3 spells CASGRLVATQYF. In nucleotides, the CDR3 is TGTGCCAGCGGAAGACTAGTGGCGACCCAGTACTTC.

This clone has more than one count but fewer than ten. The V call is TRBV19, the J call TRBJ2-7, with 10 bases aligning to TRBD1. CDR1 and CDR2 from the germline V gene are LNHDA and SQIVND (reference sequence). Germline trimming cut 7 bases from V and 2 bases from J; bases unmatched to any gene: 5. This CDR3 region has 14 residues. CDR3: CASTGTGVPYEQYF. CDR3 nucleotide sequence: TGTGCCAGTACCGGGACAGGGGTCCCCTACGAGCAGTACTTC. Variable domain in full (rest from reference TRBV19 and TRBJ2-7): DGGITQSPKYLFRKEGQNVTLSCEQNLNHDAMYWYRQDPGQGLRLIYYSQIVNDFQKGDIAEGYSVSREKKESFPLTVTSAQKNPTAFYLCASTGTGVPYEQYFGPGTRLTVT.

V usage is TRBV19 and J usage is TRBJ2-7, with D possibly matching TRBD1 (6 bases). Germline V gene data show CDR1 as LNHDA and CDR2 as SQIVND (reference sequence). V gave up 3 bases and J gave up 0 bases, with 12 bases separating them. The CDR3 runs to 15 residues. Here the CDR3 reads CASSMAGEGSYEQYF. The CDR3 coding sequence is TGTGCCAGTAGTATGGCAGGGGAAGGCTCCTACGAGCAGTACTTC.

The chain joins TRBV7-8 to TRBJ1-6; 7 bases are a match to TRBD1. The CDR3 length is 16 residues. Trimming took 5 bases from V and 9 from J; bases not matched to a gene: 13. Germline loops: CDR1 SGHVS, CDR2 FQNEAQ. This CDR3 is CASSARYRGNISPLHF. The CDR3, as DNA: TGTGCCAGCAGCGCCAGATACAGGGGAAACATTTCACCCCTCCACTTT.